Below, 21 T cell receptor beta chains from the same sample are listed, as sequenced in a study of blood T cell repertoires in COVID-19. Assay used: immunoSEQ multiplex PCR; TCRdb lists only in-frame clones, some missing. Of hundreds of thousands of clones in the sample, approximately 90% were seen once. Sequenced: PBMCs or T cells enriched from blood (not recorded which). These receptors all stem from a man aged 50-60 years who had been exposed to COVID-19.

This chain's CDR3 is CATSDMKTGGNEQFF. CDR3 DNA sequence: TGTGCCACCAGTGATATGAAGACAGGGGGCAATGAGCAGTTCTTC. V is TRBV24-1 and J is TRBJ2-1; 9 bases agree with TRBD1. The CDR3 contains 15 residues. Trimming removed 3 bases from V and 6 bases from J; junction bases left unmatched: 5. In germline, CDR1 is KGHDR, CDR2 SFDVKD.

The chain couples TRBV11-3 to TRBJ2-3; 7 bases line up with TRBD2. In germline, CDR1 is SGHNT, CDR2 YENEEA. This CDR3 comprises 14 residues. J was trimmed by 0 bases and V by 5 bases; bases with no gene match: 2. The CDR3 nucleotides are TGTGCCAGCAGCCAGGGAGGGAGCACAGATACGCAGTATTTT. Translation gives CASSQGGSTDTQYF.

The rearrangement links TRBV6-5 to TRBJ2-3; D possibly corresponds to TRBD2 (5 bases). CDR1 MNHEY and CDR2 SVGAGI come from the germline V gene. This CDR3 is built from 15 residues. Deletions cut 6 bases from V and 6 bases from J, with 19 bases between. This CDR3 reads CASRPTGENLDTQYF. The DNA for the CDR3 is TGTGCCAGCAGGCCGACCGGGGAAAATTTGGATACGCAGTATTTT.

This rearrangement joins TRBV5-1 to TRBJ2-1; no clear D gene. CDR3 length equals 15 residues. The germline V and J ends were trimmed by 3 bases and 0 bases, with 10 bases remaining between them. CDR1 is SGHRS, CDR2 YFSETQ, per germline. In nucleotides, the CDR3 is TGCGCCAGCAGCTCTTCGGTTAGCTCCTACAATGAGCAGTTCTTC. Amino acids: CASSSSVSSYNEQFF.

The CDR3 bases are TGTGCCAGCAGCCTAGCGAGGCTAGCGGAGCAGTTCTTC. Translated, it gives CASSLARLAEQFF. The chain couples TRBV11-2 to TRBJ2-1; a weak D match, TRBD2 (6 bases). Germline values: CDR1 SGHAT, CDR2 FQNNGV. This CDR3 is built from 13 residues. Between the trimmed V and J ends, which lost 5 bases and 10 bases, there was a span of 15 bases.

This clone appeared a single time. V is TRBV28 and J is TRBJ1-4; D is undetermined. Germline values: CDR1 MDHEN, CDR2 SYDVKM. The V end lost 5 bases, the J end lost 4 bases, and 17 bases lay between the germline ends. The CDR3 extends over 16 amino acids. Here the CDR3 reads CASSPGMGALNEKLFF. The DNA for the CDR3 is TGTGCCAGCAGTCCGGGGATGGGAGCGCTTAATGAAAAACTGTTTTTT.

The chain uses TRBV13 and TRBJ1-2; weak D call: TRBD1 (6 bases). CDR1 is PRHDT and CDR2 is FYEKMQ in the germline V gene (reference sequence). V was shortened by 0 bases and J by 1 base, with 9 bases between the two germline ends. The CDR3 is made up of 15 amino acids. CDR3 coding DNA: TGTGCCAGCAGCTTAGGGCAGGGGCTTAACTATGGCTACACCTTC. This gives the protein CASSLGQGLNYGYTF.

Of note for this clone: The sample holds other DNA sequences that translate to the same CDR3. CDR3 nucleotide sequence: TGTGCCAGCAGCTTAGAGCTAGGGGAGCTGTTTTTT. Its protein product is CASSLELGELFF. The genes are TRBV11-3 and TRBJ2-2; D unresolved. The CDR3 runs 12 residues. The germline V gene has CDR1 SGHNT and CDR2 YENEEA. Between the trimmed V and J ends, which lost 0 bases and 8 bases, there was a span of 4 bases.

The chain combines TRBV19 with TRBJ1-5, with no clear D. The V gene's germline CDR1 is LNHDA and CDR2 SQIVND (reference sequence). CDR3 length: 14 amino acids. Trimming pared 6 bases from V and 6 bases from J, leaving 15 bases between. DNA of the CDR3: TGTGCCAGTAGCCCTGGGCGATTGGGTCAGCCCCAGCATTTT. It codes for CASSPGRLGQPQHF.

This chain uses TRBV28 with TRBJ2-2, with TRBD2 as a possible D gene (6 bases). The germline CDR1 and CDR2 sequences are MDHEN and SYDVKM. The CDR3 spans 16 residues. Between the trimmed V and J ends, which lost 2 bases and 0 bases, there was a span of 10 bases. The CDR3 protein is CASSLGDLANTGELFF. CDR3 nucleotide sequence: TGTGCCAGCAGTTTAGGGGACTTAGCGAACACCGGGGAGCTGTTTTTT.

The chain links TRBV5-1 to TRBJ1-2, with 10 nucleotides matching TRBD1. The junction had 2 bases not matched to a gene; V was cut back by 4 bases and J by 5 bases. In germline, CDR1 is SGHRS, CDR2 YFSETQ. This CDR3 has 13 residues. As DNA, the CDR3 is TGCGCCAGCAGCGACAGGGGGCGGTATGGCTACACCTTC. Protein sequence: CASSDRGRYGYTF.

This clone showed up just once. The V and J genes are TRBV5-1 and TRBJ2-3; D is ambiguous. This CDR3 is 13 amino acids long. Germline CDR1 SGHRS, CDR2 YFSETQ. The V end was cut by 4 bases, the J end by 5 bases, with 11 bases between. CDR3 loop: CASSTKLEDTQYF. The CDR3 nucleotides are TGCGCCAGCAGCACGAAACTTGAAGATACGCAGTATTTT.

The chain joins TRBV5-6 to TRBJ2-2; 14 bases are shared with TRBD2. Losses at the gene ends were 4 bases for V and 4 bases for J; bases not matched to a gene: 6. Germline CDR1 and CDR2: SGHDT and YYEEEE. The CDR3 spans 17 residues. The CDR3 sequence is CASSRGLAGGSTGELFF. The CDR3 DNA reads TGTGCCAGCAGCCGAGGACTAGCGGGAGGAAGCACCGGGGAGCTGTTTTTT. The full variable domain, its missing parts supplied by reference TRBV5-6 and TRBJ2-2, is DAGVTQSPTHLIKTRGQQVTLRCSPKSGHDTVSWYQQALGQGPQFIFQYYEEEERQRGNFPDRFSGHQFPNYSSELNVNALLLGDSALYLCASSRGLAGGSTGELFFGEGSRLTVL.

The rearrangement joins TRBV18 to TRBJ1-5, with 9 bases identical to TRBD1. Germline CDR1 reads KGHSH; CDR2 reads LQKENI. The CDR3 spans 15 residues. V lost 2 bases and J lost 6; bases outside the gene matches: 5. The CDR3 DNA is TGTGCCAGCTCACCAGGGACAGGGTACGGTCAGCCCCAGCATTTT. Encoded protein: CASSPGTGYGQPQHF. Looking up the rest from reference TRBV18 and TRBJ1-5 gives the full variable domain: NAGVMQNPRHLVRRRGQEARLRCSPMKGHSHVYWYRQLPEEGLKFMVYLQKENIIDESGMPKERFSAEFPKEGPSILRIQQVVRGDSAAYFCASSPGTGYGQPQHFGDGTRLSIL.

The V call is TRBV27, the J call TRBJ1-5; 8 nucleotides agree with TRBD1. V shed 6 bases, J shed 6 bases, and the junction held 7 bases outside the gene matches. The V gene's germline CDR1 is MNHEY and CDR2 SMNVEV (reference sequence). The CDR3 runs to 14 residues. The DNA of the CDR3 is TGTGCCAGCAGACACGGACAGGGCGGTCAGCCCCAGCATTTT. Amino acid sequence: CASRHGQGGQPQHF.

The genes are TRBV5-5 and TRBJ2-2; TRBD1 is a possible D gene (6 bases). Germline V CDR1 and CDR2: SGHKS, YYEKEE (reference sequence). CDR3 length equals 14 residues. The germline V and J ends were trimmed by 5 bases and 2 bases, with 10 bases remaining between them. The CDR3 reads CASRWTANTGELFF. In DNA form, the CDR3 reads TGTGCCAGCAGATGGACAGCAAACACCGGGGAGCTGTTTTTT. Drawing the rest from reference TRBV5-5 and TRBJ2-2, the complete variable domain is DAGVTQSPTHLIKTRGQQVTLRCSPISGHKSVSWYQQVLGQGPQFIFQYYEKEERGRGNFPDRFSARQFPNYSSELNVNALLLGDSALYLCASRWTANTGELFFGEGSRLTVL.

The CDR3 is CASSLVSYNEQFF. The CDR3 region has the DNA TGTGCCAGCAGCTTAGTATCCTACAATGAGCAGTTCTTC. The chain carries TRBV7-9 and TRBJ2-1, with D unclear. V lost 1 base and J 1 base, leaving 2 bases between the germline ends. This CDR3 is built from 13 residues. CDR1 is SEHNR, CDR2 FQNEAQ, per germline (reference sequence).

The rearrangement joins TRBV7-9 to TRBJ2-2; 8 bases are shared with TRBD1. The germline V gene has CDR1 SEHNR and CDR2 FQNEAQ (reference sequence). The CDR3 has 15 residues. The trim removed 4 bases at V and 6 bases at J, leaving 7 bases unmatched. As DNA, the CDR3 is TGTGCCAGCAGCTCCGACAGGGGACCAGCCGGGGAGCTGTTTTTT. Residues: CASSSDRGPAGELFF.

The rearrangement links TRBV16 to TRBJ2-7; D gene uncertain. V shed 3 bases and J shed 4 bases, with 4 bases lying between them. The germline V gene encodes CDR1 KGHSY and CDR2 FQNENV. This CDR3 contains 11 residues. CDR3: CASSQSYEQYF. Here the CDR3 DNA reads TGTGCCAGCAGCCAGTCGTACGAGCAGTACTTC.

The V and J genes are TRBV19 and TRBJ1-1; D may be TRBD1 (6 bases). Deletions cut 5 bases from V and 7 bases from J, with 11 bases between. This CDR3 spans 12 amino acids. Per germline, CDR1 LNHDA and CDR2 SQIVND (reference sequence). The DNA for the CDR3 is TGTGCCAGTAGTTCTAGGACAGTTGAAGCTTTCTTT. It translates to CASSSRTVEAFF.

The V and J genes are TRBV20-1 and TRBJ1-5; D is ambiguous. V was trimmed by 0 bases and J by 11 bases, leaving 8 bases between them. The CDR3 spans 11 residues. Germline V gene lookup returns CDR1 DFQATT and CDR2 SNEGSKA (reference sequence). The CDR3 DNA sequence: TGCAGTGCTAGAGATCGGAGAGCCCAGCATTTT. Amino acids: CSARDRRAQHF.